This T cell receptor beta chain derives from a study of cytomegalovirus exposure and HLA in healthy donors. Points from the study as a whole: Previously analyzed data showed that most TCR beta V segments were productive at a frequency of about 90% or about 30%. Rarity marked most TCR sequences, yet some public TCRs occurred in many donors.

Primers for the PCR totalled 60 Vbeta and 13 Jbeta. Data came from immunoSEQ multiplex PCR; TCRdb stores just in-frame clones and leaves some out. The data show about 140,000 clones, over 60% seen once. With respect to this clone: The antigen is not known.

The CDR3 is 14 amino acids. V shed 1 base and J shed 1 base, with 6 bases lying between them. The V gene's germline CDR1 is MNHNS and CDR2 SASEGT. This TCR derives from a woman in her sixties in good health and CMV-seronegative. V gene TRBV6-1 combines with J gene TRBJ2-3; D unclear. The specimen was PBMCs. For the CDR3, the DNA is TGTGCCAGCAGTGAAGTGGCAGGCACAGATACGCAGTATTTT. The encoded protein is CASSEVAGTDTQYF.